This passage covers 3 T cell receptor beta chains from one sample sequenced in a study of shared clonotypes between healthy human individuals. Repertoires were generated with immunoSEQ multiplex PCR, while TCRdb's copy carries only in-frame clones and drops some. The sample lists 500,000 to 650,000 clones; around three quarters were seen once. Input material: PBMCs. These receptor sequences come from a woman between 35 and 50 years old in good health. Some clones in this sample may be carry-over from other donors' samples.

This clone appeared many times. The chain joins TRBV15 to TRBJ2-5, with D possibly matching TRBD2 (6 bases). Germline V gives CDR1 LNHNV, CDR2 YYDKDF (reference sequence). Trimming removed 0 bases at V and 3 bases at J, with 14 bases between. This CDR3 spans 16 amino acids. CDR3 residues: CATSREKEGPKETQYF. The CDR3 DNA follows: TGTGCCACCAGCAGAGAAAAGGAGGGACCAAAAGAGACCCAGTACTTC. The variable domain in full, completed from reference TRBV15 and TRBJ2-5, reads DAMVIQNPRYQVTQFGKPVTLSCSQTLNHNVMYWYQQKSSQAPKLLFHYYDKDFNNEADTPDNFQSRRPNTSFCFLDIRSPGLGDTAMYLCATSREKEGPKETQYFGPGTRLLVL.

Turning to this clone: At one end the junction does not follow the germline gene, possibly because of a read error. The chain carries TRBV5-3 and TRBJ2-5; D is possibly TRBD2 (6 bases). The tail of the sequence fits TRBJ2-7 better, so the J call may be wrong. TRBV5-3 is an ORF, and what it does is uncertain. This CDR3 contains 14 residues. CDR3 DNA sequence: TGCGCCAGCAGCCAATTTGCGGGGCCCTACGAGCAGTACTTC. This sequence encodes CASSQFAGPYEQYF.

V gene TRBV28 combines with J gene TRBJ2-1, with 15 bases lining up with TRBD2. The CDR3 is made up of 15 amino acids. Germline V gene lookup returns CDR1 MDHEN and CDR2 SYDVKM. V lost 8 bases, J lost 8 bases, and 7 bases stayed unmatched. DNA of the CDR3: TGTGCCAGCTGGACTAGCGGGAGGGCTAGGCATGAGCAGTTCTTC. Translating it yields CASWTSGRARHEQFF.